This passage covers 14 T cell receptor beta chains from one sample sequenced in a study. TCRdb re-derived calls from the 5' RACE reads in MiXCR, one entry per CDR3 protein. The sample records around 33,000 distinct CDR3 sequences, around 22% being singletons. Sequencing was performed on memory CD4+ T cells sorted from blood. The subset denotes: memory CD4+ T cells, CD4+CD45RO+CD25-. The receptor set was obtained from a female donor with breast cancer.

Notes on this clonotype: One base away lies a much larger clone, so this may be a sequencing read error. V is TRBV4-2 and J is TRBJ1-3; no definite D call. CDR1 is LGHNA and CDR2 is YNFKEQ in the germline V gene. The CDR3 is 15 amino acids. CDR3 sequence (DNA): TGTGCCAGCAGCCAACAGGTTAGCTCTGGAAACGCCATATATTTT. Translated: CASSQQVSSGNAIYF.

Only a few counts were recorded for this clonotype. The chain is built from TRBV20-1 and TRBJ2-7, with D perhaps TRBD1 or TRBD2 (5 bases each). The CDR3 spans 16 residues. V lost 5 bases and J lost 0, with 20 bases in between. Germline V gives CDR1 DFQATT, CDR2 SNEGSKA (reference sequence). CDR3 amino acids: CSADGARDRNSYEQYF. The CDR3 DNA reads as TGCAGTGCTGATGGGGCCCGGGACCGAAACTCCTACGAGCAGTACTTC.

A remark on this clonotype: The junction shows a germline mismatch at one end, possibly a read error. J is TRBJ2-5 and V is TRBV24-1; TRBD1 is a possible D gene (5 bases). The CDR3 loop spans 13 amino acids. Germline V gene sequence: CDR1 KGHDR, CDR2 SFDVKD. The CDR3 is CATRGVDQETKYF. The CDR3 DNA sequence: TGTGCCACCAGAGGGGTGGACCAAGAGACCAAGTACTTC.

This clonotype has a handful of counts. The rearrangement joins TRBV7-9 to TRBJ2-1; D not certain. Trimming took off 3 bases at V and 1 base at J, with 1 base between the two ends. Germline CDR1 SEHNR, CDR2 FQNEAQ (reference sequence). The CDR3 spans 12 residues. The CDR3, as DNA: TGTGCCAGCAGCTTTTCCTACAATGAGCAGTTCTTC. This gives the protein CASSFSYNEQFF. Drawing the rest from reference TRBV7-9 and TRBJ2-1, the complete variable domain is DTGVSQNPRHKITKRGQNVTFRCDPISEHNRLYWYRQTLGQGPEFLTYFQNEAQLEKSRLLSDRFSAERPKGSFSTLEIQRTEQGDSAMYLCASSFSYNEQFFGPGTRLTVL.

Details on this clonotype: This may be a read error, as it is one base from a much larger clone. This rearrangement joins TRBV28 to TRBJ2-3; 7 bases match TRBD1. V shed 11 bases, J shed 1 base, and the junction held 6 bases outside the gene matches. The germline V gene encodes CDR1 MDHEN and CDR2 SYDVKM. The CDR3 spans 13 residues. CDR3 in amino acids: CACITGGTDTQYF. The CDR3, as DNA: TGTGCCTGCATAACAGGGGGCACAGATACGCAGTATTTT.

This clonotype was seen repeatedly, ten times or more. The chain couples TRBV28 to TRBJ1-2, with a weak D call TRBD1 (5 bases). Germline-derived CDR1 and CDR2 are MDHEN and SYDVKM. The ends were cut back, 1 base at V and 4 bases at J, with 10 bases in the middle. This CDR3 region has 14 residues. The CDR3 nucleotides are TGTGCCAGCAGTTTATTGAGGGGCGGCTATGGCTACACCTTC. Translation: CASSLLRGGYGYTF.

This clonotype was recorded once. This may come from a read error, since a much larger clone is one base off. This chain links TRBV12-3 or TRBV12-4 with TRBJ2-5, with 8 bases fitting TRBD2. This CDR3 region has 15 residues. V was pared by 6 bases and J by 9 bases, with 15 bases of the junction left unmatched. The CDR3 DNA follows: TGTGCCAGCAGGACAACTAGCGGAAGAGAGGAGGCCCAGTACTTC. Residues: CASRTTSGREEAQYF.

The chain combines TRBV7-6 with TRBJ1-5; 8 nucleotides match TRBD1. Per the germline V gene, CDR1 is SGHVS and CDR2 is FNYEAQ. With V trimmed by 4 bases and J by 9 bases, 5 bases remained unmatched. The CDR3 consists of 13 residues. CDR3 DNA: TGTGCCAGCAGCTCGGAGGACAGGGCGCCCCAGCATTTT. It specifies CASSSEDRAPQHF.

This clonotype was detected many times. The chain employs TRBV7-2 and TRBJ2-5, with TRBD1 identical over 7 bases. Germline V gene data show CDR1 as SGHTA and CDR2 as FQGNSA. V lost 5 bases, J lost 6 bases, and 12 bases stayed unmatched. CDR3 length equals 15 residues. CDR3 nucleotides: TGTGCCAGCAGCCCCTACAGACAGGGCCCCAAGACCCAGTACTTC. Translation: CASSPYRQGPKTQYF.

This clonotype was seen a few times. The rearrangement uses TRBV13 and TRBJ1-5; D remains ambiguous. Germline V CDR1 and CDR2: PRHDT, FYEKMQ (reference sequence). The CDR3 runs 13 residues. Deletions cut 2 bases from V and 2 bases from J, with 4 bases between. DNA for the CDR3: TGTGCCAGCAGCTTATCGGGCAATCAGCCCCAGCATTTT. Translating it yields CASSLSGNQPQHF.

This clonotype was seen only a few times. V is TRBV5-4 and J is TRBJ1-6; 8 bases are shared with TRBD1. The CDR3 consists of 14 residues. Trimming cost V 3 bases and J 7 bases; bases outside gene matches: 3. Germline CDR1 SGHNT, CDR2 YYREEE (reference sequence). CDR3 sequence (DNA): TGTGCCAGCAGCTACGGGACAGGAAATTCACCCCTCCACTTT. Amino acids: CASSYGTGNSPLHF.

V usage is TRBV27 and J usage is TRBJ1-1; D gene ambiguous. CDR3 length: 16 residues. V lost 4 bases, J lost 2 bases, and 17 bases lay in between. Per the germline V gene, CDR1 is MNHEY and CDR2 is SMNVEV (reference sequence). The CDR3 DNA sequence: TGTGCCAGCAGTTCCTCCCCCACACCGGGAAACACTGAAGCTTTCTTT. It codes for CASSSSPTPGNTEAFF.

This clonotype was seen more than once but under ten times. The V call is TRBV6-1, the J call TRBJ2-1; tentative D call: TRBD1 (6 bases). V shed 8 bases and J shed 4 bases, with 12 bases lying between them. Per the germline V gene, CDR1 is MNHNS and CDR2 is SASEGT. This CDR3 spans 13 amino acids. Here the CDR3 DNA reads TGTGCCAGCCGGACAGAGAGATACAATGAGCAGTTCTTC. It translates to CASRTERYNEQFF.

As to this clonotype: At one of its ends the junction is not consistent with the germline gene, which may arise from a read error. The CDR3 DNA reads as TGTGCCGGCAGCTTTGGGGAGACCCAGTACTTC. Translated: CAGSFGETQYF. The chain combines TRBV7-2 with TRBJ2-5, with no clear D. The CDR3 covers 11 residues. Germline assignment: CDR1 SGHTA and CDR2 FQGNSA.